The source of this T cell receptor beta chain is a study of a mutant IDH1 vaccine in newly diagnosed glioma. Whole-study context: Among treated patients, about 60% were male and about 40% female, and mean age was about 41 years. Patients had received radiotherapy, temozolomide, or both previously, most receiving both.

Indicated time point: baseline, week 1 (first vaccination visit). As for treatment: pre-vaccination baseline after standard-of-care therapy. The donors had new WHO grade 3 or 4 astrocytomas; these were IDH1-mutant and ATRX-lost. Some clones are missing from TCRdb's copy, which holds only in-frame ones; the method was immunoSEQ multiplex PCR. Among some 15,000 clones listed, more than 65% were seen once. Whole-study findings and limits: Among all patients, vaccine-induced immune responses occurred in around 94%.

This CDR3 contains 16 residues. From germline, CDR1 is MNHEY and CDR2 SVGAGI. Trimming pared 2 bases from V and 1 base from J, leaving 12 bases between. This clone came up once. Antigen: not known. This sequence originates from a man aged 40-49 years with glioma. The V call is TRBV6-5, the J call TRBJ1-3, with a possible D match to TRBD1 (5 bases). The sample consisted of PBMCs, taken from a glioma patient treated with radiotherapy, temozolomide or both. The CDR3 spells CASSYSGGYSGNTIYF. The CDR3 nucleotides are TGTGCCAGCAGTTACAGTGGGGGTTATTCTGGAAACACCATATATTTT.